The next 26 T cell receptor beta chains were all read from a single sample in a study of vaccination and CD4 T cells after COVID-19. Sample treatment: approximately nine-day PBMC culture with coronavirus spike peptide pools or control peptides (ViraFEST assay). Cultured CD4+ T cell DNA underwent sequencing with the Oncomine TCR Beta short-read assay. TCRdb fed the PCR reads into MiXCR, producing one record per CDR3 protein. The sample lists about 4,500 distinct CDR3 sequences, 48% occurring once. These TCRs are of unknown antigen specificity. Material: CD4+ T cells from blood, cultured in vitro. Receptor source: a human donor who had recovered from COVID-19.

This sequence joins TRBV6-1 and TRBJ1-6; 7 nucleotides agree with TRBD1. The CDR3 spans 15 residues. Unmatched junction bases numbered 5, after V lost 2 bases and J lost 7 bases. Germline CDR1 is MNHNS and CDR2 is SASEGT. The CDR3 DNA sequence: TGTGCCAGCAGTGAATACAGGGGATGGAATTCACCCCTCCACTTT. Translation: CASSEYRGWNSPLHF.

To note about this clonotype: The germline gene is not matched at one end of the junction; a read error may be the cause. The rearrangement uses TRBV11-3 and TRBJ1-6; D not resolved. The germline CDR1 and CDR2 sequences are SGHNT and YENEEA. This CDR3 is 13 amino acids long. The CDR3 nucleotides read TGTGCCAGCACTTTCTCCTATAATTCACACCTCCACTTT. Protein sequence: CASTFSYNSHLHF. Supplemented by reference TRBV11-3 and TRBJ1-6, the full variable domain reads EAGVVQSPRYKIIEKKQPVAFWCNPISGHNTLYWYLQNLGQGPELLIRYENEEAVDDSQLPKDRFSAERLKGVDSTLKIQPAELGDSAVYLCASTFSYNSHLHFGNGTRLTVT.

This clonotype has a handful of counts. V gene TRBV6-1 combines with J gene TRBJ1-5; no reliable D call. The CDR3 has 15 amino acids. Looked up from germline, CDR1 is MNHNS and CDR2 is SASEGT. V lost 6 bases to trimming and J lost 6 bases, with 18 bases between them. The chain's CDR3 is CASRGAIRSSQPQHF. The DNA for the CDR3 is TGTGCCAGCAGGGGAGCCATTCGGTCCTCTCAGCCCCAGCATTTT.

The rearrangement joins TRBV2 to TRBJ1-5, with D possibly being TRBD1 (5 bases). Germline V lookup: CDR1 SNHLY, CDR2 FYNNEI. The CDR3 length is 15 residues. V dropped 3 bases and J dropped 8 bases, with 17 bases sitting between them. CDR3: CASSEKGLQGEPQHF. The CDR3 region has the DNA TGTGCCAGCAGTGAGAAGGGTTTGCAGGGCGAGCCCCAGCATTTT.

The V and J genes are TRBV28 and TRBJ1-2, with 10 bases matching TRBD1. Per the germline V gene, CDR1 is MDHEN and CDR2 is SYDVKM. The CDR3 consists of 16 residues. Trimming at V came to 3 bases and at J to 3 bases, leaving 7 bases not matched to a gene. In DNA form, the CDR3 reads TGTGCCAGCAGTTTTGCGGACAGGGGGTGGTACTATGGCTACACCTTC. The encoded protein is CASSFADRGWYYGYTF.

The table lists this clonotype with a few counts. This chain links TRBV20-1 with TRBJ1-1; D remains unclear. V lost 6 bases and J lost 2, with 10 bases in between. The CDR3 consists of 12 residues. Germline V lookup: CDR1 DFQATT, CDR2 SNEGSKA (reference sequence). In DNA, the CDR3 is TGCAGTGCACCCAGGACCAACACTGAAGCTTTCTTT. It is translated as CSAPRTNTEAFF.

This clonotype showed up just a few times. The genes are TRBV29-1 and TRBJ2-2, with D maybe TRBD1 (6 bases). The CDR3 consists of 14 residues. Deletions cut 4 bases from V and 1 base from J, with 10 bases between. Germline-derived CDR1 and CDR2 are SQVTM and ANQGSEA. The CDR3 spells CSVGGQMNTGELFF. The CDR3 DNA is TGCAGCGTTGGGGGACAAATGAACACCGGGGAGCTGTTTTTT.

Relative to its sample, this clonotype is large. V and J are TRBV6-1 and TRBJ1-2; the D gene is possibly TRBD1 (5 bases). The CDR3 sequence is 13 residues long. V was cut by 4 bases and J by 7 bases, with 13 bases left in between. CDR1 and CDR2 from the germline V gene are MNHNS and SASEGT. The CDR3 is CASSGTGGFGYTF. CDR3 coding DNA: TGTGCCAGCAGTGGGACGGGGGGATTTGGCTACACCTTC.

This clonotype was seen only a few times. The chain couples TRBV30 to TRBJ1-5, with unresolved D. Trimming took off 5 bases at V and 6 bases at J, with 14 bases between the two ends. The germline V gene has CDR1 GTSNPN and CDR2 SVGIG (reference sequence). The CDR3 is 13 amino acids. The CDR3 nucleotides are TGTGCCTGGGCTGCGGGAGACGGTCAGCCCCAGCATTTT. It translates to CAWAAGDGQPQHF.

V gene TRBV30 combines with J gene TRBJ1-1, with a tentative D call TRBD1 (5 bases). Trimming stripped 8 bases from V and 3 bases from J, with 10 bases between. Germline values: CDR1 GTSNPN, CDR2 SVGIG (reference sequence). There are 11 residues in the CDR3. CDR3: CALSRDTEAFF. The CDR3 DNA reads TGTGCCCTGTCCAGGGACACTGAAGCTTTCTTT.

This chain uses TRBV11-2 with TRBJ1-2, with a possible D match to TRBD1 (5 bases). V was trimmed by 2 bases and J by 4 bases, leaving 14 bases between them. The CDR3 has 15 amino acids. CDR1 is SGHAT and CDR2 is FQNNGV in the germline V gene. The CDR3 sequence: CASSLRLRGSYGYTF. In nucleotides, the CDR3 is TGTGCCAGCAGCTTACGATTGAGGGGCAGCTATGGCTACACCTTC.

The chain combines TRBV7-6 with TRBJ2-1; D ambiguous. This CDR3 has 16 amino acids. The germline V gene has CDR1 SGHVS and CDR2 FNYEAQ. With 1 base removed from V and 0 bases from J, the gap between germline ends came to 10 bases. The CDR3 protein is CASSLGSVSSYNEQFF. The CDR3 nucleotides read TGTGCCAGCAGCTTAGGTAGTGTGAGCTCCTACAATGAGCAGTTCTTC.

This clonotype appeared a few times. V gene TRBV20-1 combines with J gene TRBJ2-5; D gene unclear. The CDR3 runs 14 residues. V lost 4 bases to trimming and J lost 1 base, with 13 bases between them. CDR1 is DFQATT and CDR2 is SNEGSKA in the germline V gene (reference sequence). The CDR3 reads CSAIALGGQETQYF. The DNA for the CDR3 is TGCAGTGCTATAGCTTTGGGCGGCCAAGAGACCCAGTACTTC.

The rearrangement joins TRBV28 to TRBJ2-5; 15 bases align to TRBD2. CDR3 length: 16 amino acids. Losses at the gene ends were 8 bases for V and 6 bases for J; bases not matched to a gene: 10. The germline CDR1 and CDR2 sequences are MDHEN and SYDVKM. As DNA, the CDR3 is TGTGCCAGCTCTCTGGACGGGACTAGCGGGAGGAAGACCCAGTACTTC. This translates into CASSLDGTSGRKTQYF. The full variable domain, rest sourced from reference TRBV28 and TRBJ2-5, is DVKVTQSSRYLVKRTGEKVFLECVQDMDHENMFWYRQDPGLGLRLIYFSYDVKMKEKGDIPEGYSVSREKKERFSLILESASTNQTSMYLCASSLDGTSGRKTQYFGPGTRLLVL.

The chain is built from TRBV28 and TRBJ1-2; no reliable D call. Germline loops: CDR1 MDHEN, CDR2 SYDVKM. V lost 6 bases and J lost 3, with 8 bases in between. The CDR3 covers 12 residues. As DNA, the CDR3 is TGTGCCAGCAGCCCGCGGGACTATGGCTACACCTTC. Its translation is CASSPRDYGYTF.

In its sample, this clonotype was seen a few times. The V gene is TRBV27, the J gene TRBJ1-2; D perhaps matches TRBD1 (6 bases). Germline V gives CDR1 MNHEY, CDR2 SMNVEV (reference sequence). With 5 bases removed from V and 6 bases from J, the gap between germline ends came to 16 bases. The CDR3 contains 14 residues. CDR3: CASSVSGTYHGYTF. DNA of the CDR3: TGTGCCAGCAGTGTCTCCGGGACATATCATGGCTACACCTTC.

V usage is TRBV19 and J usage is TRBJ1-1, with D tentatively TRBD1 (5 bases). V dropped 7 bases and J dropped 4 bases, with 19 bases sitting between them. This CDR3 has 15 amino acids. The germline CDR1 and CDR2 sequences are LNHDA and SQIVND (reference sequence). The CDR3 region is CASTPRGERGTEAFF. In nucleotides, the CDR3 is TGTGCCAGTACCCCTCGAGGGGAAAGAGGCACTGAAGCTTTCTTT.

The V call is TRBV27, the J call TRBJ2-7; weak D call: TRBD1 (6 bases). The CDR3 runs 11 residues. V lost 5 bases and J lost 4, with 6 bases in between. Per germline, CDR1 MNHEY and CDR2 SMNVEV (reference sequence). CDR3 amino acids: CASSQGYEQYF. The CDR3, as DNA: TGTGCCAGCAGTCAGGGGTACGAGCAGTACTTC.

In its sample, this clonotype was seen a few times. This chain joins TRBV6-1 and TRBJ2-3, with D maybe TRBD1 (5 bases). V was trimmed by 0 bases and J by 1 base, leaving 11 bases between them. Germline lookup yields CDR1 MNHNS and CDR2 SASEGT. This CDR3 comprises 16 residues. CDR3 in amino acids: CASSEALGVGTDTQYF. DNA for the CDR3: TGTGCCAGCAGTGAAGCGCTAGGGGTGGGCACAGATACGCAGTATTTT.

The CDR3 reads CASTASVSPLHF. DNA for the CDR3: TGTGCCAGCACCGCCTCCGTCTCACCCCTCCACTTT. This chain connects TRBV7-2 to TRBJ1-6, with unresolved D. The CDR3 is made up of 12 amino acids. Germline V gives CDR1 SGHTA, CDR2 FQGNSA. The germline V and J ends were trimmed by 7 bases and 10 bases, with 11 bases remaining between them.

This clonotype was found a few times. This chain connects TRBV20-1 to TRBJ1-1; D is unresolved. The CDR3 length is 15 residues. Per germline, CDR1 DFQATT and CDR2 SNEGSKA (reference sequence). Trimming left V 2 bases short and J 4 bases short, with 17 bases between. DNA for the CDR3: TGCAGTGCTAGATGGTTTAGTCAGCGCGGCACTGAAGCTTTCTTT. Protein: CSARWFSQRGTEAFF.

This chain links TRBV11-2 with TRBJ2-7; a weak D match, TRBD2 (6 bases). The germline V gene encodes CDR1 SGHAT and CDR2 FQNNGV. The CDR3 consists of 15 residues. V lost 0 bases and J 2 bases, leaving 11 bases between the germline ends. The CDR3 is CASSLDDSGPYEQYF. CDR3 coding DNA: TGTGCCAGCAGCTTAGATGATAGCGGACCCTACGAGCAGTACTTC.

This clonotype has more than one count but fewer than ten. V usage is TRBV20-1 and J usage is TRBJ2-1; D possibly corresponds to TRBD1 (6 bases). Trimming shortened V by 3 bases and J by 2 bases, and 14 bases separated the two germline ends. Germline lookup yields CDR1 DFQATT and CDR2 SNEGSKA (reference sequence). This CDR3 is built from 15 residues. CDR3 DNA: TGCAGTGCTAGCGATCTGGGGGCTCCCTACAATGAGCAGTTCTTC. It specifies CSASDLGAPYNEQFF.

This chain links TRBV28 with TRBJ1-1; no reliable D call. This CDR3 comprises 14 residues. Germline V gives CDR1 MDHEN, CDR2 SYDVKM. Trimming pared 6 bases from V and 4 bases from J, leaving 15 bases between. The CDR3 nucleotides read TGTGCCAGCAGCTTGGTGGCAGACTTCACTGAAGCTTTCTTT. Residues: CASSLVADFTEAFF.

The chain couples TRBV2 to TRBJ1-3; D remains ambiguous. This CDR3 is 13 amino acids long. V lost 4 bases to trimming and J lost 4 bases, with 8 bases between them. Germline V gene sequence: CDR1 SNHLY, CDR2 FYNNEI. The CDR3 loop reads CASSGDRGNTIYF. CDR3 nucleotides: TGTGCCAGCAGTGGAGATCGAGGAAACACCATATATTTT.

This chain uses TRBV6-2 or TRBV6-3 with TRBJ1-5; tentatively, D is TRBD1 (6 bases). Germline V lookup: CDR1 MNHEY, CDR2 SVGEGT. The V end lost 5 bases, the J end lost 6 bases, and 17 bases lay between the germline ends. This CDR3 contains 15 residues. In DNA, the CDR3 is TGTGCCAGCAGTCGACAAGGACAGACGAGTCAGCCCCAGCATTTT. Translation: CASSRQGQTSQPQHF.